This T cell receptor beta chain stems from a study of blood T cells in healthy people across ages. Through a sample-barcoded 5' primer and a J-beta primer mix, a second PCR was run for about 7 to 12 cycles. Each sample provided no less than 3 million CDR3-containing paired-end reads. TCRdb recomputed calls from the 5' RACE reads with MiXCR, one row per CDR3 protein. The sample includes just under 750,000 distinct CDR3 sequences, 22% seen only once; the top ten take around a fifth. This clonotype was seen repeatedly, ten times or more. The CDR3 extends over 16 amino acids. With V trimmed by 2 bases and J by 6 bases, 5 bases remained unmatched. Germline V gene sequence: CDR1 SGDLS, CDR2 YYNGEE.

Sequencing was done on a sample of blood. The origin of this receptor is a man aged 65-85 years in good health. V usage is TRBV9 and J usage is TRBJ2-3; 14 nucleotides match TRBD2. The CDR3 coding sequence is TGTGCCAGCAGCGTGACTAGCGGGGGGGCCAGGGATACGCAGTATTTT. This gives the protein CASSVTSGGARDTQYF.